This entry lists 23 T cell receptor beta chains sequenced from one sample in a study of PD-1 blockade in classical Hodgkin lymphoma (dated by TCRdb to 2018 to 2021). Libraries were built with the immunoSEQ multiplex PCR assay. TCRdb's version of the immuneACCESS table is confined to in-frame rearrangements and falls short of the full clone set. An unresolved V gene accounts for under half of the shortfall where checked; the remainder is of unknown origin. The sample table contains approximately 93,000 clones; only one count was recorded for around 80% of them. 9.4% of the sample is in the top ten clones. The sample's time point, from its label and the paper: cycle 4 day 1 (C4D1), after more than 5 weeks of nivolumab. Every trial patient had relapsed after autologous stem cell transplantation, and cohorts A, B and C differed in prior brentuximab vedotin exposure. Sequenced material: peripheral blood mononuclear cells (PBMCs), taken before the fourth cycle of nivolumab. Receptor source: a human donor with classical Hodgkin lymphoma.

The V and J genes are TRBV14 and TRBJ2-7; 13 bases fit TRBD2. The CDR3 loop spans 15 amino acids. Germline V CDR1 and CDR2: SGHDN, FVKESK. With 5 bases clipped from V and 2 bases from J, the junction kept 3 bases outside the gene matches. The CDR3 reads CASSTLAGGAYEQYF. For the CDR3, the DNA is TGTGCCAGCAGCACACTAGCGGGAGGGGCCTACGAGCAGTACTTC.

The CDR3 sequence is CASSSDGGGVKTQYF. CDR3 sequence (DNA): TGCGCCAGCAGTTCTGACGGCGGTGGTGTAAAGACCCAGTACTTC. This chain joins TRBV5-1 and TRBJ2-5; D is unclear. This CDR3 comprises 15 residues. V was clipped by 5 bases and J by 6 bases, with 20 bases between them. Germline lookup yields CDR1 SGHRS and CDR2 YFSETQ.

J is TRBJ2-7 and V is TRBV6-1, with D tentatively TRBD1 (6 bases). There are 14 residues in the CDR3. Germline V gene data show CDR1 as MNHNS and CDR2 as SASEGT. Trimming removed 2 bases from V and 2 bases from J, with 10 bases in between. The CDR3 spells CASSELQGPYEQYF. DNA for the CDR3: TGTGCCAGCAGTGAATTACAGGGTCCCTACGAGCAGTACTTC.

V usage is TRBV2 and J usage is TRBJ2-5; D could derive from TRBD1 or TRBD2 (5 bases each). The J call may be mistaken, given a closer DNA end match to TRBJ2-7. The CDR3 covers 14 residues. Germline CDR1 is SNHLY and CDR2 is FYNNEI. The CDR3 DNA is TGTGCCAGCAGTGAAGAGAGGGGCTCCTACGAGCAGTACTTC. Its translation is CASSEERGSYEQYF.

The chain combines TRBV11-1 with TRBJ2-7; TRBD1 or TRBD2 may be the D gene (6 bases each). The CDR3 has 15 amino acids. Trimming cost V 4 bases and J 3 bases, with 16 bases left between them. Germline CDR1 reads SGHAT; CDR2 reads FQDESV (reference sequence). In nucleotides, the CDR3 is TGTGCCAGCAGCTCCGCGGGACAAAGGCTCTACGAGCAGTACTTC. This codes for CASSSAGQRLYEQYF.

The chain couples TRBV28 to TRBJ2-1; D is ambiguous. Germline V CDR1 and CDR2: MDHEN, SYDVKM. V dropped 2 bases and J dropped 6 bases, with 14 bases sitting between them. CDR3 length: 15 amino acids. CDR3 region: CASSLMAPAGNEQFF. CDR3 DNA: TGTGCCAGCAGTTTAATGGCCCCGGCAGGCAATGAGCAGTTCTTC.

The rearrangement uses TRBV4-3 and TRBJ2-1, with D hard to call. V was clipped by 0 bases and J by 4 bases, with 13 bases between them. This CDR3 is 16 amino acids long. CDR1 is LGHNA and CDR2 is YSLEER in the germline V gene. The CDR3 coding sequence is TGCGCCAGCAGCCAAGATAGCAGAGCCTATTACAATGAGCAGTTCTTC. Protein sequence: CASSQDSRAYYNEQFF.

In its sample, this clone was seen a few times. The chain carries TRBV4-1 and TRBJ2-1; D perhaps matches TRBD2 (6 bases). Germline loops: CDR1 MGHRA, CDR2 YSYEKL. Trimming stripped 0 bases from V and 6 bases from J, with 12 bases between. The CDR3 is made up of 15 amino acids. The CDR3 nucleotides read TGCGCCAGCAGCCAAGATCCAGCGGGCCCCAATGAGCAGTTCTTC. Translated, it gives CASSQDPAGPNEQFF.

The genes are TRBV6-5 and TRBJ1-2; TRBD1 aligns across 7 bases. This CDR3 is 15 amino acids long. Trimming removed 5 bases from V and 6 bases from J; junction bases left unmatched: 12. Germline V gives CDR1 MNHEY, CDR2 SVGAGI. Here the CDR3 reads CASSAGQEGSNGYTF. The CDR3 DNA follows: TGTGCCAGCAGTGCTGGACAGGAAGGCTCCAATGGCTACACCTTC.

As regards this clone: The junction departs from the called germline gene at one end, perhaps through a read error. The CDR3 nucleotides are TGTGCTAGCACCTTAGAGGACTTACCCCCTCTCTACAATGAGCAGTTCTTC. Encoded protein: CASTLEDLPPLYNEQFF. The chain has TRBV7-7 and TRBJ2-1; possible D gene TRBD2, 5 bases. This CDR3 has 17 residues. Germline CDR1 and CDR2: SSHAT and FNYEAQ (reference sequence).

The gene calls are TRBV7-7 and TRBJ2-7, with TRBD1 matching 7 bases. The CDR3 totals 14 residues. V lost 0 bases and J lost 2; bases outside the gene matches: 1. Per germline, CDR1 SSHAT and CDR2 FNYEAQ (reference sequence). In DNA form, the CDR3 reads TGTGCCAGCAGCTTAGCGACAGGGCCCTACGAGCAGTACTTC. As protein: CASSLATGPYEQYF.

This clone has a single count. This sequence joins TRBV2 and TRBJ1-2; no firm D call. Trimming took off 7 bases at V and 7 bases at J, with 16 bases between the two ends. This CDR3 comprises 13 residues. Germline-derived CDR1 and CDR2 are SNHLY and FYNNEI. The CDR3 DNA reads TGTGCCAGCAACCGAGACAAATACGCTGGCTACACCTTC. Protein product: CASNRDKYAGYTF.

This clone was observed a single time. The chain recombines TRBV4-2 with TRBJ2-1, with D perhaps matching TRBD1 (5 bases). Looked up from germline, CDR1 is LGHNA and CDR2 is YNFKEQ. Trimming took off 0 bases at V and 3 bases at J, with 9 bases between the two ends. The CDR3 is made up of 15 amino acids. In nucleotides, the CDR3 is TGTGCCAGCAGCCAAGATATCAGGGTCTACAATGAGCAGTTCTTC. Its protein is CASSQDIRVYNEQFF.

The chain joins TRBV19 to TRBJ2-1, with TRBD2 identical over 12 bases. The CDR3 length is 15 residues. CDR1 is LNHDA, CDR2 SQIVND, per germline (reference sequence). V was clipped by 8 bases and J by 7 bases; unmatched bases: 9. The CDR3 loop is CASRPTSGSPNEQFF. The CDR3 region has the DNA TGTGCCAGTCGCCCGACTAGCGGGAGCCCAAATGAGCAGTTCTTC.

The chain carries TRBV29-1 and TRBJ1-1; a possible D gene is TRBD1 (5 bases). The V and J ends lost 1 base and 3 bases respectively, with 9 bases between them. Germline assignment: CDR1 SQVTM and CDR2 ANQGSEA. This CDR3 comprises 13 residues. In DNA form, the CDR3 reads TGCAGCGTTGAAGCTCGGGACCACACTGAAGCTTTCTTT. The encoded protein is CSVEARDHTEAFF.

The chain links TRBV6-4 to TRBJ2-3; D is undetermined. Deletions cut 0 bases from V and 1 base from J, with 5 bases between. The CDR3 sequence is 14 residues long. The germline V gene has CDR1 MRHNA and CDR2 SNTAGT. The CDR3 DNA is TGTGCCAGCAGTGACTCTGGCGGCACAGATACGCAGTATTTT. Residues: CASSDSGGTDTQYF.

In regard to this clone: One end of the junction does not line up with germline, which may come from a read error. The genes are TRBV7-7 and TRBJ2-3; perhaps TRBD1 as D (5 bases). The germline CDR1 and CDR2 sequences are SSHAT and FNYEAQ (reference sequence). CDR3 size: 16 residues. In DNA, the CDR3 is TGTGCTAGCAGCCCAGGGCGAGAGGCGCCCACAGATACGCAGTATTTT. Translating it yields CASSPGREAPTDTQYF.

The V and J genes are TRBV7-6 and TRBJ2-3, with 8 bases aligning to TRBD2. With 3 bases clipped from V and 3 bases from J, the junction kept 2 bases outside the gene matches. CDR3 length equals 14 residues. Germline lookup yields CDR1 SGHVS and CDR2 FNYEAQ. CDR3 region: CASSFGGGTDTQYF. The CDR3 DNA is TGTGCCAGCAGCTTCGGGGGGGGGACAGATACGCAGTATTTT.

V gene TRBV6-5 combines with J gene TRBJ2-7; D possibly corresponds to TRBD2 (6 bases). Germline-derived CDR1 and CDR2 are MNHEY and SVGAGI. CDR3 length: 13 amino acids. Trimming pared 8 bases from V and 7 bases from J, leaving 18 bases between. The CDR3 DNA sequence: TGTGCCAGCTATCGGACTACCACATCGGAGCAGTACTTC. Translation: CASYRTTTSEQYF.

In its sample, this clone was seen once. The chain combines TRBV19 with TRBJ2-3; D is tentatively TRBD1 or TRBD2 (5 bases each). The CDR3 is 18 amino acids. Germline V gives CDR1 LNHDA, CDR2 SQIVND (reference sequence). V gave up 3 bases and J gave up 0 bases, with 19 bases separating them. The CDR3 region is CASSIFGGRSPSTDTQYF. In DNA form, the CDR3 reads TGTGCCAGTAGTATTTTTGGGGGTAGGTCTCCTAGCACAGATACGCAGTATTTT.

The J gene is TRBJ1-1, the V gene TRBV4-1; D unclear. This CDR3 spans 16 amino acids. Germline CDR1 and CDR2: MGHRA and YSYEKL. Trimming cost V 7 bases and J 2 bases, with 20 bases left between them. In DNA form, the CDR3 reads TGCGCCAGCACTGCTGAAGGCGTCGTCCTTAACACTGAAGCTTTCTTT. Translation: CASTAEGVVLNTEAFF.

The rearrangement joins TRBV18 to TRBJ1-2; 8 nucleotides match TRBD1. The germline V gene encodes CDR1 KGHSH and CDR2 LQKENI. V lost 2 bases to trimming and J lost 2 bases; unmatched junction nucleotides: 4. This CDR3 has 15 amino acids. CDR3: CASSPGTGPNYGYTF. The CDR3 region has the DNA TGTGCCAGCTCACCAGGGACAGGACCGAACTATGGCTACACCTTC.

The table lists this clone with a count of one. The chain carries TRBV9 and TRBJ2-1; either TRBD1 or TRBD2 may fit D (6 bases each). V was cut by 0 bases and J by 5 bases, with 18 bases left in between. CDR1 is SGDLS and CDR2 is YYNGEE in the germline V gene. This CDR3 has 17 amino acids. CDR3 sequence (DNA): TGTGCCAGCAGCGTAGCGGGGGCGCCGAGGGACGACAATGAGCAGTTCTTC. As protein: CASSVAGAPRDDNEQFF.